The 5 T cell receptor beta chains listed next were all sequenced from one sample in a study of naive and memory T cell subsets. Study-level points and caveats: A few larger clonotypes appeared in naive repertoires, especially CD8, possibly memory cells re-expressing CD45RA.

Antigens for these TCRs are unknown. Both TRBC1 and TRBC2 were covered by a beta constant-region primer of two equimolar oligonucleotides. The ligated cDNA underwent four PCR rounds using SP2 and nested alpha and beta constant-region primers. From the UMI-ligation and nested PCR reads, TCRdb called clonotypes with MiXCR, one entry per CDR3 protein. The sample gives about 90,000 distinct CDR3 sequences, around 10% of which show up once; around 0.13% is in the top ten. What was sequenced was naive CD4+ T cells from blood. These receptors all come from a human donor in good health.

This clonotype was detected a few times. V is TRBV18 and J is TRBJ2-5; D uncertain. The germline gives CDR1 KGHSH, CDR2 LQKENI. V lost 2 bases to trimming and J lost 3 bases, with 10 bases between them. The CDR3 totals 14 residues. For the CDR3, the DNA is TGTGCCAGCTCACCATGGGCTAGGGAAGAGACCCAGTACTTC. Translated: CASSPWAREETQYF.

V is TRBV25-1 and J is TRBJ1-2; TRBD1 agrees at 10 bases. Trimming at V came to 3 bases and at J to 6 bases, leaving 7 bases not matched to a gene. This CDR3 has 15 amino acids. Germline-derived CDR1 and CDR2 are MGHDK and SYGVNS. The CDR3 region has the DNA TGTGCCAGCAGTGACCGGGACAGGGGCTGGGATGGCTACACCTTC. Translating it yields CASSDRDRGWDGYTF.

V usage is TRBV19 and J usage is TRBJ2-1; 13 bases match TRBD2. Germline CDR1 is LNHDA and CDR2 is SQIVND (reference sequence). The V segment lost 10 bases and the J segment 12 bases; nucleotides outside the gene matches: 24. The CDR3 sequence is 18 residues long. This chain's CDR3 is CATSPRQGAWTSGSRQFF. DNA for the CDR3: TGTGCCACGTCCCCTCGACAGGGGGCTTGGACTAGCGGGAGTAGGCAGTTCTTC.

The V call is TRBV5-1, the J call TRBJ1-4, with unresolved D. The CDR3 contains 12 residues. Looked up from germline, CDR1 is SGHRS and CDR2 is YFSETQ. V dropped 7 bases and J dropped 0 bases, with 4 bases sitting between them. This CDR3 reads CASRATNEKLFF. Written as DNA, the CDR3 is TGCGCCAGCCGTGCAACTAATGAAAAACTGTTTTTT.

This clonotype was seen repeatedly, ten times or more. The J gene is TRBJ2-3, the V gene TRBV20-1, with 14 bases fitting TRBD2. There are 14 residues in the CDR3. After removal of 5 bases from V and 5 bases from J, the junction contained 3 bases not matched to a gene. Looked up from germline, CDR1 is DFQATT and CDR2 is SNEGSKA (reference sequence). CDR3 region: CSARGLAGVDTQYF. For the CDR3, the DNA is TGCAGTGCTCGGGGACTAGCGGGAGTAGATACGCAGTATTTT.